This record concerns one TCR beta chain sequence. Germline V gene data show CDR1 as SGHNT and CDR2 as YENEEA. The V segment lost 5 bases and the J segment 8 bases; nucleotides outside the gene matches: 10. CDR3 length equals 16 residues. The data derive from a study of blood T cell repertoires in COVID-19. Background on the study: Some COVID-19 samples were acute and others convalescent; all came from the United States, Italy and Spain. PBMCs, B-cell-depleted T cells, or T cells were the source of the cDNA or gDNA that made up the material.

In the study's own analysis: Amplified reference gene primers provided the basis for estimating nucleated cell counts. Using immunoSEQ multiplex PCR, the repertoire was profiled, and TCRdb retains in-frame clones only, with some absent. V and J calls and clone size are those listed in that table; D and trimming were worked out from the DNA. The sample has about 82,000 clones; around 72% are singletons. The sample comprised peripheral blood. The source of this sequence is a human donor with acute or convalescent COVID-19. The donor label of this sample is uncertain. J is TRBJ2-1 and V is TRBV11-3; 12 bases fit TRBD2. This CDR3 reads CASSLGLAGPLDEQFF. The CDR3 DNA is TGTGCCAGCAGCCTAGGACTAGCGGGGCCACTTGATGAGCAGTTCTTC. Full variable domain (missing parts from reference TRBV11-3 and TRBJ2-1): EAGVVQSPRYKIIEKKQPVAFWCNPISGHNTLYWYLQNLGQGPELLIRYENEEAVDDSQLPKDRFSAERLKGVDSTLKIQPAELGDSAVYLCASSLGLAGPLDEQFFGPGTRLTVL.